This entry describes one T cell receptor (beta chain). Its antigen is currently unknown. The same CDR3 also results from other DNA sequences found in this sample. Clones were read by immunoSEQ multiplex PCR, and TCRdb kept only the in-frame ones, dropping some. The repertoire includes under 40,000 clones, under 85% of them detected once, and over 1% sits in the top ten. These data belong to a study of T cells in narcolepsy. Across the whole study: Donors had narcolepsy type 1 or type 2, or were healthy controls.

The CDR3 is 14 residues long. Per the germline V gene, CDR1 is SGHDT and CDR2 is YYEEEE. Trimming took off 7 bases at V and 7 bases at J, with 20 bases between the two ends. Notes on the study in general: Some memory CD4+ repertoires had no autoreactive clone sequences. Autoreactive clonotypes reportedly recurred in blood of same and different patients, not controls. HCRT-specific and TRIB2-specific autoreactive clonotypes appeared among same-patient CSF and blood CD4+ clonotypes.

The genes are TRBV5-6 and TRBJ1-2; tentatively, D is TRBD1 (6 bases). This sequence originates from a human donor with narcolepsy. Sequencing input: CD45RA- memory CD4+ T cells from PBMCs. CDR3 region: CASFAAGGARGYTF. For the CDR3, the DNA is TGTGCCAGCTTCGCCGCTGGGGGGGCGCGTGGCTACACCTTC.